This is a list of T cell receptor beta chains from one sample in a study of post-analysis software for immune sequencing data. TCRdb itself ran the PCR reads through MiXCR, one entry per CDR3 protein. The repertoire includes hundreds of thousands of distinct CDR3 sequences, roughly 50% of them detected once, and about 4.5% sits in the top ten. Specimen: blood. These receptors were collected from a girl aged 5-17 years with multiple sclerosis. CDR3s include the opening cysteine and the closing phenylalanine or tryptophan. A D gene is named only where the DNA matches it firmly. Size values are once, few and many counts, or a class for expanded clones, and some rows have none.

v_gene,abundance,j_gene,d_gene,CDR3nt,CDR3aa
TRBV3-1,NA,TRBJ2-7,TRBD2,TGTGCCAGCAGCCAAGCTCTAGCGGCCCACTACGAGCAGTACTTC,CASSQALAAHYEQYF
TRBV7-2,NA,TRBJ2-7,NA,TGTGCCAGCAGCAACCGTCGGACAGTAACCTACGAGCAGTACTTC,CASSNRRTVTYEQYF
TRBV7-9,NA,TRBJ2-1,TRBD2,TGTGCCAGCATCCGGACTAGCGGGGGCAATGAGCAGTTCTTC,CASIRTSGGNEQFF
TRBV5-8,once,TRBJ1-5,NA,TGTGCCAGCAGCTTGAGGGGTTGGCGGGATAGCAATCAGCCCCAGCATTTT,CASSLRGWRDSNQPQHF
TRBV7-2,NA,TRBJ1-5,TRBD1,TGTGCCAGCAGCTCCCGCCCGGGACAGGGTTTGGGTCAGCCCCAGCATTTT,CASSSRPGQGLGQPQHF
TRBV5-4,NA,TRBJ1-2,NA,TGTGCCAGCAGCTTTCCAGGGTCCTATGGCTACACCTTC,CASSFPGSYGYTF
TRBV20-1,once,TRBJ1-6,NA,TGCAGTGCTAGGGGGCTCGGCTCCTATAATTCACCCCTCCACTTT,CSARGLGSYNSPLHF
TRBV7-2,NA,TRBJ2-1,TRBD2,TGTGCCAGCAGCAGGCGTCTAGCGGGAGGGCCTGGTGAGCAGTTCTTC,CASSRRLAGGPGEQFF
TRBV7-9,NA,TRBJ2-1,NA,TGTGCCAGCAGCCTTCACCCGGGACTTTTATACAATGAGCAGTTCTTC,CASSLHPGLLYNEQFF
TRBV9,NA,TRBJ2-1,NA,TGTGCCAGCAGCGGAGACAGTGAGCAGTTCTTC,CASSGDSEQFF
TRBV5-1,NA,TRBJ2-4,TRBD1,TGCGCCAGCAGCTTCCCGGTTGAGGATCTGGGACAGGGTTCAGCCAAAAACATTCAGTACTTC,CASSFPVEDLGQGSAKNIQYF
TRBV20-1,NA,TRBJ2-7,TRBD2,TGCAGTGCTAGAGATCTCCCGGGACTAGCGGGAGCATCCTACGAGCAGTACTTC,CSARDLPGLAGASYEQYF
TRBV6-6,NA,TRBJ1-2,TRBD1,TGTGCCAGCAGTTACCAGGGGACAGGGATGCCTAACTATGGCTACACCTTC,CASSYQGTGMPNYGYTF
TRBV21-1,few,TRBJ2-4,NA,TGTGCCAGCAGCAAAAAGTTGGGGCACCATATAGCCAAAAACATTCAGTACTTC,CASSKKLGHHIAKNIQYF
TRBV5-1,NA,TRBJ2-5,TRBD1,TGCGCCAGCAGCTTGGGGTTTGGGACAGGGGCTCGTCGAGAGACCCAGTACTTC,CASSLGFGTGARRETQYF
TRBV6-6,NA,TRBJ2-1,TRBD2,TGTGCCAGCAGTCACGGGACTAGCGGGAGTAGCGATGAGCAGTTCTTC,CASSHGTSGSSDEQFF
TRBV12-3/TRBV12-4,few,TRBJ2-7,TRBD2,TGTGCCAGCAGTCCTAGCGGGGTCTACGAGCAGTACTTC,CASSPSGVYEQYF
TRBV6-4,few,TRBJ2-3,TRBD2,TGTGCCAGCAGTGCACTAGCGGGAGGGACCACAGATACGCAGTATTTT,CASSALAGGTTDTQYF
TRBV3-1,NA,TRBJ2-4,TRBD2,TGTGCCAGCAGCCAGGGACTAGTCGGCAACATTCAGTACTTC,CASSQGLVGNIQYF
TRBV29-1,once,TRBJ2-3,TRBD2,TGCAGCGTTGTCTTCTGGCGGGGGGCAATCCTGAACACAGATACGCAGTATTTT,CSVVFWRGAILNTDTQYF
TRBV5-1,NA,TRBJ2-7,NA,TGCGCCAGCAGCTTGGGGGACTCCCTCGGAAGCGAGCAGTACTTC,CASSLGDSLGSEQYF
TRBV5-1,NA,TRBJ2-5,TRBD2,TGCGCCAGCAGCTTGGCCAGCGGGAGGGGTATGAAGACCCAGTACTTC,CASSLASGRGMKTQYF
TRBV29-1,NA,TRBJ2-3,TRBD1,TGCAGCGTTGACCCCAGGGGGCAGGGCACAGATACGCAGTATTTT,CSVDPRGQGTDTQYF
TRBV20-1,NA,TRBJ2-1,TRBD2,TGCAGTGCTAGGGTCCTAAAGCGGGGGGAACTTCACAATGAGCAGTTCTTC,CSARVLKRGELHNEQFF
TRBV9,NA,TRBJ2-2,NA,TGTGCCAGCAGCACCGCTCCCCTTAAACAGGGACCTACCGGGGAGCTGTTTTTT,CASSTAPLKQGPTGELFF
TRBV12-3/TRBV12-4,NA,TRBJ2-5,NA,TGTGCCAGCAGTTTAGGGGCTTTTTACGGGCAGTACTTC,CASSLGAFYGQYF
TRBV5-6,NA,TRBJ2-5,TRBD2,TGTGCCAGCACCGAATGGGCGGGAGGCCAAGAGACCCAGTACTTC,CASTEWAGGQETQYF